This T cell receptor beta chain was identified during a study of blood T cells in healthy people across ages. General study points: Observed TCR beta diversity showed a strong correlation with the percentage of naive T cells as measured by flow cytometry.

V was pared by 6 bases and J by 5 bases, with 28 bases between. Germline V CDR1 and CDR2: DFQATT, SNEGSKA (reference sequence). This CDR3 spans 17 amino acids. With a J-beta primer mix and a sample-barcoded 5' primer, a second PCR ran about 7 to 12 cycles. TCRdb reprocessed the 5' RACE reads with MiXCR, giving one entry per CDR3 protein. This sample has 1.5 million to 2 million distinct CDR3 sequences, with 28% found just once. To note about this clonotype: As yet, its antigen is unknown.

The chain carries TRBV20-1 and TRBJ2-5; TRBD2 is a possible D gene (6 bases). This receptor was obtained from a young woman in good health. What was sequenced was blood. The CDR3 nucleotides are TGCAGTGCCACCGCACTGTCAGCGGGTTGGGGGATGGAGACCCAGTACTTC. Protein sequence: CSATALSAGWGMETQYF.